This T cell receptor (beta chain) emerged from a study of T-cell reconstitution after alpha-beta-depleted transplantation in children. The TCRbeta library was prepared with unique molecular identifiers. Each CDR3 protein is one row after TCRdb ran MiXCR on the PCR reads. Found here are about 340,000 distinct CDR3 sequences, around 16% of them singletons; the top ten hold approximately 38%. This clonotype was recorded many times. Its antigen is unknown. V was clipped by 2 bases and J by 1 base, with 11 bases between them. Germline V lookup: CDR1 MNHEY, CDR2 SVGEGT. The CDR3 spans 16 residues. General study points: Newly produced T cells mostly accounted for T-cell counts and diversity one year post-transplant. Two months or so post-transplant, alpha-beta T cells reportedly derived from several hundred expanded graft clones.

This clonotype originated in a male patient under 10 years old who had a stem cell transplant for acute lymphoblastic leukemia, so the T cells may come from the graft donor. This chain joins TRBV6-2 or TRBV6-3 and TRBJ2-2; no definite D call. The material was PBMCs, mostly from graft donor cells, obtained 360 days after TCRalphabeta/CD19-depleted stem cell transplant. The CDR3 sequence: CASSYLGPENTGELFF. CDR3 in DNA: TGTGCCAGCAGTTACCTCGGACCGGAGAACACCGGGGAGCTGTTTTTT.